The clone carrying this TCR beta chain was recorded a few times. Its antigen remains unknown. The data originate from a study of post-analysis software for immune sequencing data. Study results and caveats: There were about 5 TRBV segments more frequent in patients than controls, and TRBV5-6, TRBV5-1 and TRBV20-1 were among them. F measure grouped same-batch samples tightly together. Those with multiple sclerosis, the patient group, showed significantly lower normalized Chao1 diversity than controls.

Germline V gene data show CDR1 as ENHRY and CDR2 as SYGVKD. V lost 6 bases and J lost 5, with 13 bases in between. The CDR3 has 13 amino acids. The authors incorporated unique molecular identifiers into the TCR beta cDNA libraries. One entry per CDR3 protein, called by TCRdb with MiXCR from the PCR reads. The sample has some 690,000 distinct CDR3 sequences; 55% to 70% are singletons. The receptor was isolated from a girl aged 2-10 years with multiple sclerosis. Source material: blood. The chain has TRBV10-3 and TRBJ2-5; weak D call: TRBD2 (6 bases). The CDR3 protein is CAIRAGGEETQYF. The CDR3 nucleotides are TGTGCCATCAGGGCCGGAGGGGAGGAGACCCAGTACTTC.